The 9 T cell receptor beta chains below all came from one sample that was sequenced in a study of blood T cell repertoires in COVID-19. TCRdb's table, derived via immunoSEQ multiplex PCR, lists solely in-frame clones and lacks some. The sample yields tens of thousands of clones, over 65% seen once. Sequencing input: peripheral blood. All receptors come from a woman aged 70-85 years with acute or convalescent COVID-19.

The V and J genes are TRBV4-1 and TRBJ1-2; no definite D call. The germline V and J ends were trimmed by 0 bases and 7 bases, with 12 bases remaining between them. Germline V gene lookup returns CDR1 MGHRA and CDR2 YSYEKL. The CDR3 is 14 residues long. CDR3 region: CASSQDQQFGGYTF. The DNA of the CDR3 is TGCGCCAGCAGCCAAGACCAACAGTTCGGTGGCTACACCTTC.

V usage is TRBV7-8 and J usage is TRBJ1-1; D gene unclear. The CDR3 is 14 residues long. V lost 1 base to trimming and J lost 3 bases, with 9 bases between them. The germline V gene encodes CDR1 SGHVS and CDR2 FQNEAQ. CDR3 protein: CASSLGEGYTEAFF. Here the CDR3 DNA reads TGTGCCAGCAGCTTAGGAGAGGGTTACACTGAAGCTTTCTTT. The full variable domain, rest sourced from reference TRBV7-8 and TRBJ1-1, is GAGVSQSPRYKVAKRGQDVALRCDPISGHVSLFWYQQALGQGPEFLTYFQNEAQLDKSGLPSDRFFAERPEGSVSTLKIQRTQQEDSAVYLCASSLGEGYTEAFFGQGTRLTVV.

The chain joins TRBV28 to TRBJ2-7; 9 bases align to TRBD2. The CDR3 length is 14 residues. CDR1 is MDHEN, CDR2 SYDVKM, per germline. With 2 bases clipped from V and 12 bases from J, the junction kept 11 bases outside the gene matches. CDR3 bases: TGTGCCAGCAGTTTAATTAGCGGGAGTACTTCACGGTACTTC. Amino acid sequence: CASSLISGSTSRYF.

V usage is TRBV6-4 and J usage is TRBJ1-2; TRBD1 is a possible D gene (5 bases). Germline CDR1 MRHNA, CDR2 SNTAGT. Trimming took off 4 bases at V and 4 bases at J, with 19 bases between the two ends. CDR3 size: 16 residues. In DNA form, the CDR3 reads TGTGCCAGCAGTGTCCAGGAGGGGATCTCTATCTATGGCTACACCTTC. Translating it yields CASSVQEGISIYGYTF.

The J gene is TRBJ2-7, the V gene TRBV5-1; maybe TRBD1 (5 bases). CDR1 SGHRS and CDR2 YFSETQ come from the germline V gene. V was trimmed by 1 base and J by 3 bases, leaving 5 bases between them. The CDR3 contains 12 residues. As DNA, the CDR3 is TGCGCCAGCAGCTTGCAGGGCTACGAGCAGTACTTC. It is translated as CASSLQGYEQYF.

The genes are TRBV6-1 and TRBJ2-7; no reliable D call. The CDR3 is 12 residues long. Germline V lookup: CDR1 MNHNS, CDR2 SASEGT. Trimming shortened V by 3 bases and J by 5 bases, and 8 bases separated the two germline ends. The CDR3 nucleotides are TGTGCCAGCAGTGAGGGCAGTGACGAGCAGTACTTC. Encoded protein: CASSEGSDEQYF.

V gene TRBV4-2 combines with J gene TRBJ1-5; 10 bases agree with TRBD1. The germline V gene has CDR1 LGHNA and CDR2 YNFKEQ. This CDR3 has 15 residues. After removal of 1 base from V and 6 bases from J, the junction contained 3 bases not matched to a gene. In nucleotides, the CDR3 is TGTGCCAGCAGCCAAGCAGGGGACAGGGGTCAGCCCCAGCATTTT. Its translation is CASSQAGDRGQPQHF.

The V call is TRBV7-9, the J call TRBJ2-5; TRBD2 agrees at 10 bases. Trimming removed 3 bases from V and 0 bases from J; junction bases left unmatched: 1. The CDR3 runs 15 residues. CDR1 SEHNR and CDR2 FQNEAQ come from the germline V gene (reference sequence). The CDR3 nucleotides read TGTGCCAGCAGCTTCGGACTAGCGGACCAAGAGACCCAGTACTTC. Translated, it gives CASSFGLADQETQYF.

The chain is built from TRBV19 and TRBJ2-7; possible D gene TRBD1, 6 bases. V dropped 5 bases and J dropped 6 bases, with 11 bases sitting between them. There are 12 residues in the CDR3. Germline V gene data show CDR1 as LNHDA and CDR2 as SQIVND (reference sequence). The CDR3 DNA sequence: TGTGCCAGTAGTGCAGGACAGCTCGAGCAGTACTTC. As protein: CASSAGQLEQYF.